The next 19 T cell receptor beta chains were all read from a single sample in a study of cytomegalovirus exposure and HLA in healthy donors. PCR employed 60 Vbeta and 13 Jbeta primers. Only in-frame clones appear in the TCRdb table, and some are missing; sequencing was by immunoSEQ multiplex PCR. The sample lists about 100,000 clones; roughly 77% were seen once. Input material: PBMCs. The source is a man younger than 45 in good health and CMV-seronegative.

This clone has more than one count but fewer than ten. The V call is TRBV2, the J call TRBJ1-2, with a weak D call TRBD1 (5 bases). CDR1 and CDR2 (germline): SNHLY, FYNNEI. V was cut by 4 bases and J by 4 bases, with 10 bases left in between. This CDR3 is built from 13 residues. The CDR3 reads CASSGSGGYGYTF. In DNA, the CDR3 is TGTGCCAGCAGTGGCTCGGGGGGCTATGGCTACACCTTC.

The chain joins TRBV28 to TRBJ1-6; 7 bases match TRBD1. This CDR3 region has 15 residues. The V and J ends lost 2 bases and 9 bases, in that order; junction bases with no gene match: 7. Germline CDR1 is MDHEN and CDR2 is SYDVKM. Here the CDR3 reads CASSLPTGDISPLHF. The CDR3 DNA follows: TGTGCCAGCAGTTTACCCACAGGGGATATTTCACCCCTCCACTTT.

The rearrangement joins TRBV30 to TRBJ1-1; D may be TRBD1 (6 bases). The V gene lost 3 bases and the J gene lost 0 bases, with 14 bases spanning the gap. This CDR3 region has 15 residues. CDR1 is GTSNPN, CDR2 SVGIG, per germline (reference sequence). CDR3 in DNA: TGTGCCTGGAGGTACAACAGGGCCCTGAACACTGAAGCTTTCTTT. Encoded protein: CAWRYNRALNTEAFF. The complete variable domain, with remaining parts taken from reference TRBV30 and TRBJ1-1, reads SQTIHQWPATLVQPVGSPLSLECTVEGTSNPNLYWYRQAAGRGLQLLFYSVGIGQISSEVPQNLSASRPQDRQFILSSKKLLLSDSGFYLCAWRYNRALNTEAFFGQGTRLTVV.

The chain links TRBV5-1 to TRBJ2-5, with 7 bases aligning to TRBD1. Gene TRBJ2-7 matches the end of the DNA better, so the J call may be wrong. The CDR3 spans 16 residues. CDR1 and CDR2 from the germline V gene are SGHRS and YFSETQ. Written as DNA, the CDR3 is TGCGCCAGCGCTCCCTTGCCCGGGACAGTGGTTTACGAGCAGTACTTC. This sequence encodes CASAPLPGTVVYEQYF.

This clone was seen a handful of times. J is TRBJ1-1 and V is TRBV5-1, with 7 bases lining up with TRBD1. The CDR3 sequence is 14 residues long. CDR1 and CDR2 from the germline V gene are SGHRS and YFSETQ. The ends lost 4 bases at V and 1 base at J; junction bases unmatched: 4. CDR3 coding DNA: TGCGCCAGCAGCCGGGACAGTCAGAACACTGAAGCTTTCTTT. Translating it yields CASSRDSQNTEAFF.

The chain employs TRBV6-1 and TRBJ2-7; a weak D match, TRBD1 (5 bases). Trimming left V 3 bases short and J 0 bases short, with 15 bases between. The CDR3 has 16 amino acids. Germline V gene lookup returns CDR1 MNHNS and CDR2 SASEGT. CDR3 bases: TGTGCCAGCAGTGATTTCAAAAGACAGACCTCCTACGAGCAGTACTTC. Translated, it gives CASSDFKRQTSYEQYF.

On this clone itself: At the DNA level, this CDR3 is encoded by other sequences in the same sample as well. The genes are TRBV19 and TRBJ1-2, with D unclear. This CDR3 is built from 13 residues. Germline CDR1 reads LNHDA; CDR2 reads SQIVND (reference sequence). The ends were cut back, 3 bases at V and 0 bases at J, with 5 bases in the middle. CDR3 residues: CASSILANYGYTF. The CDR3 region has the DNA TGTGCCAGTAGTATTTTAGCTAACTATGGCTACACCTTC.

The chain combines TRBV6-6 with TRBJ2-7; D call uncertain. The CDR3 extends over 14 amino acids. The ends were cut back, 6 bases at V and 0 bases at J, with 12 bases in the middle. Germline CDR1 MNHNY, CDR2 SVGAGI (reference sequence). This chain's CDR3 is CASSPISFSYEQYF. CDR3 DNA sequence: TGTGCCAGCAGCCCTATATCATTCTCCTACGAGCAGTACTTC.

The genes are TRBV19 and TRBJ2-3; possibly TRBD1 for D (6 bases). V was trimmed by 3 bases and J by 2 bases, leaving 9 bases between them. Germline lookup yields CDR1 LNHDA and CDR2 SQIVND (reference sequence). The CDR3 extends over 14 amino acids. The CDR3 nucleotides are TGTGCCAGTAGTATCCGGGACAACACAGATACGCAGTATTTT. This encodes CASSIRDNTDTQYF. Full variable domain (missing parts from reference TRBV19 and TRBJ2-3): DGGITQSPKYLFRKEGQNVTLSCEQNLNHDAMYWYRQDPGQGLRLIYYSQIVNDFQKGDIAEGYSVSREKKESFPLTVTSAQKNPTAFYLCASSIRDNTDTQYFGPGTRLTVL.

The chain uses TRBV7-2 and TRBJ2-3; D might be TRBD2 (6 bases). V was trimmed by 0 bases and J by 11 bases, leaving 18 bases between them. This CDR3 is 15 amino acids long. The V gene's germline CDR1 is SGHTA and CDR2 FQGNSA. CDR3 sequence reads: CASSLAVREPWVQYF. The CDR3 coding sequence is TGTGCCAGCAGCTTAGCTGTGCGGGAACCTTGGGTGCAGTATTTT.

V usage is TRBV6-1 and J usage is TRBJ2-5; D may be TRBD2 (7 bases). This CDR3 has 15 amino acids. Germline lookup yields CDR1 MNHNS and CDR2 SASEGT. The V end lost 8 bases, the J end lost 5 bases, and 21 bases lay between the germline ends. Here the CDR3 DNA reads TGTGCCAGCGGGGGGGGGCTGATAGAGATTGAGACCCAGTACTTC. Protein: CASGGGLIEIETQYF.

V is TRBV28 and J is TRBJ1-4; no firm D call. The CDR3 has 14 amino acids. Deletions cut 7 bases from V and 8 bases from J, with 17 bases between. Germline loops: CDR1 MDHEN, CDR2 SYDVKM. CDR3 in amino acids: CASTSPRGWEKLFF. DNA of the CDR3: TGTGCCAGCACTTCCCCCCGGGGTTGGGAAAAACTGTTTTTT.

The chain is built from TRBV2 and TRBJ2-7; perhaps TRBD1 as D (5 bases). The ends were cut back, 3 bases at V and 1 base at J, with 10 bases in the middle. Germline CDR1 reads SNHLY; CDR2 reads FYNNEI. The CDR3 consists of 14 residues. The CDR3 region is CASSEQGISYEQYF. In nucleotides, the CDR3 is TGTGCCAGCAGTGAGCAGGGAATATCCTACGAGCAGTACTTC.

The chain couples TRBV4-1 to TRBJ2-7; D remains ambiguous. Trimming stripped 2 bases from V and 4 bases from J, with 9 bases between. The CDR3 totals 13 residues. Germline loops: CDR1 MGHRA, CDR2 YSYEKL. The chain's CDR3 is CASSQPRSYEQYF. Written as DNA, the CDR3 is TGCGCCAGCAGCCAACCCCGTTCTTACGAGCAGTACTTC.

The chain is built from TRBV4-3 and TRBJ1-1; D is unclear. This CDR3 spans 15 amino acids. Germline lookup yields CDR1 LGHNA and CDR2 YSLEER. Trimming took 5 bases from V and 0 from J, leaving 13 bases between them. CDR3 DNA sequence: TGCGCCAGCAGCGAGGGCGCTTCCATGAACACTGAAGCTTTCTTT. As protein: CASSEGASMNTEAFF.

The gene calls are TRBV5-4 and TRBJ2-3; TRBD2 agrees at 11 bases. V shed 0 bases, J shed 5 bases, and the junction held 2 bases outside the gene matches. The CDR3 is 15 residues long. CDR1 and CDR2 from the germline V gene are SGHNT and YYREEE (reference sequence). CDR3 region: CASSLGLAGKDTQYF. CDR3 nucleotide sequence: TGTGCCAGCAGCTTGGGACTAGCGGGGAAAGATACGCAGTATTTT. Full variable domain (outside the CDR3, taken from reference TRBV5-4 and TRBJ2-3): ETGVTQSPTHLIKTRGQQVTLRCSSQSGHNTVSWYQQALGQGPQFIFQYYREEENGRGNFPPRFSGLQFPNYSSELNVNALELDDSALYLCASSLGLAGKDTQYFGPGTRLTVL.

This clone occurred a few times. The CDR3 sequence: CASSTNRGNTIYF. DNA for the CDR3: TGTGCCAGCAGCACCAACAGGGGAAACACCATATATTTT. The rearrangement links TRBV7-2 to TRBJ1-3; D may be TRBD1 (5 bases). V lost 5 bases to trimming and J lost 4 bases, with 9 bases between them. Germline CDR1 reads SGHTA; CDR2 reads FQGNSA. The CDR3 loop spans 13 amino acids. The variable domain in full, completed from reference TRBV7-2 and TRBJ1-3, reads GAGVSQSPSNKVTEKGKDVELRCDPISGHTALYWYRQSLGQGLEFLIYFQGNSAPDKSGLPSDRFSAERTGGSVSTLTIQRTQQEDSAVYLCASSTNRGNTIYFGEGSWLTVV.

This sequence joins TRBV7-9 and TRBJ2-3; D ambiguous. This CDR3 contains 14 residues. V lost 1 base, J lost 0 bases, and 5 bases lay in between. Germline V gene sequence: CDR1 SEHNR, CDR2 FQNEAQ (reference sequence). CDR3 sequence: CASSLERSTDTQYF. The CDR3 coding sequence is TGTGCCAGCAGCTTAGAGCGTAGCACAGATACGCAGTATTTT. Looking up the rest from reference TRBV7-9 and TRBJ2-3 gives the full variable domain: DTGVSQNPRHKITKRGQNVTFRCDPISEHNRLYWYRQTLGQGPEFLTYFQNEAQLEKSRLLSDRFSAERPKGSFSTLEIQRTEQGDSAMYLCASSLERSTDTQYFGPGTRLTVL.

This clone was detected once. V gene TRBV20-1 combines with J gene TRBJ2-1; TRBD1 agrees at 7 bases. Germline CDR1 is DFQATT and CDR2 is SNEGSKA (reference sequence). The V gene end was trimmed by 3 bases and the J gene end by 10 bases; junction bases not matched to a gene: 3. This CDR3 spans 11 amino acids. The CDR3 bases are TGCAGTGCTAGCGGGGACAGAGAGCAGTTCTTC. This sequence encodes CSASGDREQFF.